Listed here are 3 T cell receptor beta chains from one sample, sequenced in a study of blood T cell repertoires in COVID-19. Sequencing used immunoSEQ multiplex PCR; TCRdb keeps in-frame clones, though not all of them. The data show some 250,000 clones, 88% seen once. Material for sequencing was peripheral blood. These receptors originate from a woman aged 40 to 55 who had recovered from COVID-19.

The chain uses TRBV6-2 or TRBV6-3 and TRBJ2-1; the match to TRBD2 covers 7 bases. V lost 6 bases to trimming and J lost 4 bases; unmatched junction nucleotides: 18. The CDR3 sequence is 18 residues long. CDR1 and CDR2 (germline): MNHEY, SVGEGT. This CDR3 reads CASSRTRPGLGFYNEQFF. The DNA for the CDR3 is TGTGCCAGCAGCCGGACCCGCCCCGGACTAGGCTTTTACAATGAGCAGTTCTTC.

The gene calls are TRBV29-1 and TRBJ2-1, with D hard to call. The CDR3 is 15 residues long. V was pared by 3 bases and J by 0 bases, with 12 bases between. Germline assignment: CDR1 SQVTM and CDR2 ANQGSEA. In DNA form, the CDR3 reads TGCAGCGTTGATGGCCTCTTAAGCTCCTACAATGAGCAGTTCTTC. Encoded protein: CSVDGLLSSYNEQFF.

This sequence joins TRBV5-1 and TRBJ1-5; a weak D match, TRBD1 (6 bases). Germline V gives CDR1 SGHRS, CDR2 YFSETQ. V lost 2 bases and J 2 bases, leaving 8 bases between the germline ends. CDR3 length equals 14 residues. In nucleotides, the CDR3 is TGCGCCAGCAGCTTACAGGGCGGCAATCAGCCCCAGCATTTT. It specifies CASSLQGGNQPQHF.